Listed below are T cell receptor beta chains from one sample, sequenced in a study of blood T cell repertoires in COVID-19. Sequencing was performed with immunoSEQ multiplex PCR; in TCRdb, only in-frame clones are kept and a portion is missing. The sample holds fewer than 65,000 clones, about nine tenths seen once. Source material: peripheral blood. The receptors originated from a man aged 55 to 70 with acute or convalescent COVID-19. The CDR3 runs from the conserved cysteine through the conserved F or W. D genes are given only for firm matches. Not every row has a clone size; where given, it reads once, few, many or a size class.

v_gene	j_gene	d_gene	abundance	CDR3nt	CDR3aa
TRBV18	TRBJ2-7	.	few	TGTGCCAGCTCACCACCGAGCTCCTACGAGCAGTACTTC	CASSPPSSYEQYF
TRBV18	TRBJ1-6	.	.	TGTGCCAGCTCACCATCCGGGACAATCAATTCACCCCTCCACTTT	CASSPSGTINSPLHF
TRBV12-3/TRBV12-4	TRBJ1-5	.	.	TGTGCCAGCAGCTCCTCCGGGGGACAGCCCCAGCATTTT	CASSSSGGQPQHF
TRBV7-9	TRBJ2-3	.	.	TGTGCCAGCAGCTCCCCGGGACTTTCTTCCGATACGCAGTATTTT	CASSSPGLSSDTQYF
TRBV9	TRBJ2-5	TRBD1	.	TGTGCCAGCAGCGCACGGACAGGGGTAATGGTGACCCAGTACTTC	CASSARTGVMVTQYF
TRBV2	TRBJ2-3	TRBD1	.	TGTGCCAGCAGTGGAAGACAGGGGGGGACAGATACGCAGTATTTT	CASSGRQGGTDTQYF
TRBV13	TRBJ2-5	TRBD2	.	TGTGCCAGCAGCTACAGAGGGACTAGCGGGGGGAAAAAGACCCAGTACTTC	CASSYRGTSGGKKTQYF
TRBV7-2	TRBJ1-2	TRBD1	.	TGTGCCAGCACCCCCCGGACAGGGGAGGCTTATGGCTACACCTTC	CASTPRTGEAYGYTF
TRBV7-8	TRBJ1-1	.	.	TGTGCCAGCAGCTTAGCGAGGGTTGAAGCTTTCTTT	CASSLARVEAFF
TRBV12-3/TRBV12-4	TRBJ1-2	.	.	TGTGCCAGCAGTTTAGAGGGGATCTATGGCTACACCTTC	CASSLEGIYGYTF
TRBV3-1/TRBV3-2	TRBJ2-7	TRBD2	.	TGTGCCAGCAGCCAGGGGAGAGCGGGGGGCCTGAATCAGTACTTC	CASSQGRAGGLNQYF
TRBV2	TRBJ1-1	TRBD1	.	TGTGCCAGAGACAGACAGGGGGAAGCTGAAGCTTTCTTT	CARDRQGEAEAFF
TRBV27	TRBJ2-7	TRBD2	.	TGTGCCAGCAGTTTGTTACGTCCGGGAGGGGAAAGCTCCTACGAGCAGTACTTC	CASSLLRPGGESSYEQYF
TRBV27	TRBJ1-5	.	.	TGTGCCAGCAGTTCCCAGGGGTATCAGCCCCAGCATTTT	CASSSQGYQPQHF
TRBV4-1	TRBJ1-4	TRBD1	.	TGCGCCAGCAGCCAAGAAATCGGGACAGGGCGTGAAAAACTGTTTTTT	CASSQEIGTGREKLFF
TRBV27	TRBJ1-5	.	few	TGTGCCAGCAGTTTACAGGCGACTAGCAATCAGCCCCAGCATTTT	CASSLQATSNQPQHF
TRBV6-5	TRBJ2-3	.	.	TGTGCCTCGCAGGGACTCCTCACAGATACGCAGTATTTT	CASQGLLTDTQYF
TRBV6-6	TRBJ1-5	.	once	TGTGCCAGCAGTCTCCAACAGGGTCAGCCCCAGCATTTT	CASSLQQGQPQHF
TRBV5-1	TRBJ1-1	.	.	TGCGCCAGCAGCTTCGGGATAACGAACACTGAAGCTTTCTTT	CASSFGITNTEAFF
TRBV7-6	TRBJ1-4	.	few	TGTGCCAGCAGCTCCCCCGCGGGGGAAAAACTGTTTTTT	CASSSPAGEKLFF
TRBV6-5	TRBJ1-5	.	.	TGTGCCAGCAGTTACTACGGAGATCAGCCCCAGCATTTT	CASSYYGDQPQHF
TRBV5-1	TRBJ1-2	TRBD1	.	TGCGCCAGCAGCTTGGAGGGACAGGGGTTTCAGTATGGCTACACCTTC	CASSLEGQGFQYGYTF